Below are 23 T cell receptor beta chains sequenced from a single sample in a study of T cells after yellow fever vaccination. TCRdb re-called the 5' RACE reads with MiXCR, one entry per CDR3 protein. Of under 550,000 distinct CDR3 sequences in the sample, less than 25% were seen once. Sequences were derived from PBMCs, sampled less than 25 days after the first yellow fever vaccination. These receptors all come from a man aged 18 to 29 who received the YFV17D yellow fever vaccine.

The chain joins TRBV20-1 to TRBJ2-3; 10 positions match TRBD2. CDR3 length: 18 amino acids. Germline V gene lookup returns CDR1 DFQATT and CDR2 SNEGSKA (reference sequence). V shed 1 base and J 5 bases; nucleotides not matched to a gene: 15. Here the CDR3 reads CSARASRGSGGLGDTQYF. CDR3 in DNA: TGCAGTGCTAGAGCTTCAAGGGGTAGCGGGGGGCTGGGAGATACGCAGTATTTT.

The V and J genes are TRBV4-2 and TRBJ2-3; D may be TRBD2 (6 bases). The CDR3 is 16 amino acids. V dropped 3 bases and J dropped 0 bases, with 13 bases sitting between them. CDR1 is LGHNA, CDR2 YNFKEQ, per germline. The CDR3 sequence: CASSHPRGASTDTQYF. DNA of the CDR3: TGTGCCAGCAGCCACCCCCGCGGGGCTAGCACAGATACGCAGTATTTT.

The gene calls are TRBV20-1 and TRBJ2-1; TRBD2 matches at 8 bases. Germline V CDR1 and CDR2: DFQATT, SNEGSKA (reference sequence). The CDR3 contains 16 residues. V was clipped by 0 bases and J by 2 bases; unmatched bases: 6. CDR3 in DNA: TGCAGTGCTAGAGATGGGGCGGGGGGAACCTACAATGAGCAGTTCTTC. It is translated as CSARDGAGGTYNEQFF.

The genes are TRBV20-1 and TRBJ2-3; TRBD2 aligns across 8 bases. Trimming at V came to 4 bases and at J to 1 base, leaving 7 bases not matched to a gene. The CDR3 spans 15 residues. Germline loops: CDR1 DFQATT, CDR2 SNEGSKA (reference sequence). For the CDR3, the DNA is TGCAGTGCTAAGGCGGCAGCGGGGGGCACAGATACGCAGTATTTT. Its protein product is CSAKAAAGGTDTQYF.

The V call is TRBV20-1, the J call TRBJ1-2; tentatively, D is TRBD1 (5 bases). Germline V CDR1 and CDR2: DFQATT, SNEGSKA (reference sequence). The CDR3 is 14 amino acids. Deletions cut 3 bases from V and 5 bases from J, with 16 bases between. The DNA for the CDR3 is TGCAGTGCTAGTATAGGGGTCGAAGAGTATGGCTACACCTTC. The encoded protein is CSASIGVEEYGYTF.

This clonotype has more than one count but fewer than ten. The chain is built from TRBV4-1 and TRBJ2-3, with D perhaps TRBD1 or TRBD2 (5 bases each). The CDR3 consists of 13 residues. Germline CDR1 reads MGHRA; CDR2 reads YSYEKL. V was trimmed by 0 bases and J by 8 bases, leaving 9 bases between them. CDR3 protein: CASSQDRGVTQYF. In DNA form, the CDR3 reads TGCGCCAGCAGCCAAGATCGAGGGGTTACGCAGTATTTT.

This clonotype was picked up a small number of times. J is TRBJ2-3 and V is TRBV7-9; TRBD2 might be the D (6 bases). Trimming pared 4 bases from V and 6 bases from J, leaving 20 bases between. The length of the CDR3 is 16 residues. Germline V gene data show CDR1 as SEHNR and CDR2 as FQNEAQ (reference sequence). DNA for the CDR3: TGTGCCAGCAGCTCACCCGACCGGGCAGGGAGGGATACGCAGTATTTT. It yields the protein CASSSPDRAGRDTQYF.

The chain carries TRBV3-1 and TRBJ2-5; the match to TRBD1 covers 8 bases. The V gene's germline CDR1 is LGHDT and CDR2 YNNKEL (reference sequence). The CDR3 has 14 amino acids. Unmatched junction bases numbered 6, after V lost 4 bases and J lost 5 bases. In DNA form, the CDR3 reads TGTGCCAGCAGCCCTTGGACAGGGAGCGAGACCCAGTACTTC. Translation: CASSPWTGSETQYF.

The V and J genes are TRBV11-2 and TRBJ2-1; a possible D gene is TRBD2 (7 bases). The germline V gene encodes CDR1 SGHAT and CDR2 FQNNGV. The V gene lost 3 bases and the J gene lost 6 bases, with 12 bases spanning the gap. CDR3 length: 14 amino acids. DNA of the CDR3: TGTGCCAGCAGCTTTGCGGGGGCTGCCAATGAGCAGTTCTTC. Its protein is CASSFAGAANEQFF.

At least ten counts were recorded for this clonotype. The rearrangement uses TRBV6-1 and TRBJ1-5, with 9 bases identical to TRBD1. J was trimmed by 4 bases and V by 6 bases; bases with no gene match: 4. Germline V gene data show CDR1 as MNHNS and CDR2 as SASEGT. The CDR3 runs 14 residues. The CDR3, as DNA: TGTGCCAGCAGCGCCGGGACAGGGAATCAGCCCCAGCATTTT. It translates to CASSAGTGNQPQHF.

The rearrangement links TRBV5-1 to TRBJ1-2; D gene ambiguous. From germline, CDR1 is SGHRS and CDR2 YFSETQ. This CDR3 is 14 amino acids long. Trimming cost V 4 bases and J 8 bases, with 18 bases left between them. The CDR3 reads CASSLNLISSGYTF. The DNA of the CDR3 is TGCGCCAGCAGCCTGAACTTAATATCTAGCGGCTACACCTTC.

The V call is TRBV6-5, the J call TRBJ2-1; 11 bases align to TRBD1. Trimming removed 4 bases from V and 5 bases from J; junction bases left unmatched: 7. Germline V gene data show CDR1 as MNHEY and CDR2 as SVGAGI. The length of the CDR3 is 16 residues. CDR3 amino acids: CASSSIPGQGDNEQFF. CDR3 coding DNA: TGTGCCAGCAGTTCTATCCCGGGACAGGGGGACAATGAGCAGTTCTTC.

As for this clonotype: A much more abundant neighbour one base away suggests this may be a read error. The chain links TRBV7-2 to TRBJ2-1; unclear D gene. The CDR3 loop spans 12 amino acids. CDR1 is SGHTA, CDR2 FQGNSA, per germline. This CDR3 is CASSLGPNDQFF. The DNA for the CDR3 is TGTGCCAGCAGCTTAGGTCCCAATGATCAGTTCTTC.

A few counts support this clonotype. The rearrangement joins TRBV6-1 to TRBJ1-1; no firm D call. This CDR3 comprises 15 residues. Trimming cost V 7 bases and J 3 bases, with 18 bases left between them. CDR1 MNHNS and CDR2 SASEGT come from the germline V gene. The CDR3 loop reads CASTSIGSSDTEAFF. DNA for the CDR3: TGTGCCAGCACTAGTATAGGGTCTTCGGACACTGAAGCTTTCTTT.

This clonotype was recorded a few times. The V gene is TRBV20-1, the J gene TRBJ2-5, with D hard to call. This CDR3 spans 14 amino acids. Between the trimmed V and J ends, which lost 0 bases and 1 base, there was a span of 9 bases. Germline CDR1 reads DFQATT; CDR2 reads SNEGSKA (reference sequence). The CDR3 DNA is TGCAGTGCTAGAGATCTATACAGCCAAGAGACCCAGTACTTC. Translation gives CSARDLYSQETQYF.

This clonotype was observed a few times. The chain carries TRBV20-1 and TRBJ2-1; D remains unclear. The length of the CDR3 is 14 residues. CDR1 DFQATT and CDR2 SNEGSKA come from the germline V gene (reference sequence). The V gene lost 0 bases and the J gene lost 9 bases, with 15 bases spanning the gap. The CDR3 DNA sequence: TGCAGTGCTAGAGATACAACGAGAGGAAGTGAGCAGTTCTTC. It codes for CSARDTTRGSEQFF.

This chain connects TRBV7-9 to TRBJ2-3, with 10 bases lining up with TRBD1. Germline loops: CDR1 SEHNR, CDR2 FQNEAQ (reference sequence). This CDR3 spans 15 amino acids. J was trimmed by 4 bases and V by 3 bases; bases with no gene match: 4. The CDR3 nucleotides read TGTGCCAGCAGCTTTATGGACAGGGGGTCAGATACGCAGTATTTT. Its protein is CASSFMDRGSDTQYF.

The chain recombines TRBV4-3 with TRBJ2-1; a possible D gene is TRBD2 (6 bases). Germline V gene lookup returns CDR1 LGHNA and CDR2 YSLEER. CDR3 length: 14 amino acids. Trimming left V 2 bases short and J 9 bases short, with 14 bases between. For the CDR3, the DNA is TGCGCCAGCAGCCAAATGGGACTTAAGGGTGAGCAGTTCTTC. This translates into CASSQMGLKGEQFF.

The rearrangement links TRBV4-1 to TRBJ2-5, with D possibly being TRBD1 or TRBD2 (6 bases each). CDR1 is MGHRA and CDR2 is YSYEKL in the germline V gene. The CDR3 is 13 residues long. V lost 4 bases and J lost 9, with 15 bases in between. Here the CDR3 DNA reads TGCGCCAGCAGCCTAACCCCGGAGGGGGCCCAGTACTTC. It specifies CASSLTPEGAQYF.

This clonotype was picked up many times. The rearrangement uses TRBV5-1 and TRBJ2-5; 11 bases fit TRBD2. CDR1 and CDR2 from the germline V gene are SGHRS and YFSETQ. The CDR3 consists of 14 residues. Trimming took 4 bases from V and 1 from J; bases not matched to a gene: 0. This chain's CDR3 is CASSGTSGQETQYF. The CDR3 DNA follows: TGCGCCAGCAGCGGGACTAGCGGCCAAGAGACCCAGTACTTC.

The chain recombines TRBV2 with TRBJ2-3; no reliable D call. Trimming took 4 bases from V and 5 from J, leaving 10 bases between them. The CDR3 length is 13 residues. Germline CDR1 SNHLY, CDR2 FYNNEI. This chain's CDR3 is CASSVYLGDTQYF. The CDR3 DNA is TGTGCCAGCAGTGTCTATCTGGGAGATACGCAGTATTTT.

This clonotype was detected only a few times. This rearrangement joins TRBV12-5 to TRBJ2-1, with D perhaps assigned TRBD1 or TRBD2 (7 bases each). Per germline, CDR1 LGHNT and CDR2 FRNRAP. Trimming took off 1 base at V and 4 bases at J, with 14 bases between the two ends. The CDR3 consists of 16 residues. The CDR3 DNA reads TGTGCTAGTGGTTTGGGGGGGGGGACAGCTTACAATGAGCAGTTCTTC. Protein: CASGLGGGTAYNEQFF.

This sequence joins TRBV24-1 and TRBJ2-7, with a possible D match to TRBD1 (5 bases). The germline V and J ends were trimmed by 10 bases and 7 bases, with 22 bases remaining between them. The CDR3 contains 14 residues. Germline assignment: CDR1 KGHDR and CDR2 SFDVKD. CDR3 region: CATYDPPEGDEQYV. The CDR3 nucleotides are TGTGCCACTTACGACCCCCCGGAAGGGGATGAGCAGTACGTC.